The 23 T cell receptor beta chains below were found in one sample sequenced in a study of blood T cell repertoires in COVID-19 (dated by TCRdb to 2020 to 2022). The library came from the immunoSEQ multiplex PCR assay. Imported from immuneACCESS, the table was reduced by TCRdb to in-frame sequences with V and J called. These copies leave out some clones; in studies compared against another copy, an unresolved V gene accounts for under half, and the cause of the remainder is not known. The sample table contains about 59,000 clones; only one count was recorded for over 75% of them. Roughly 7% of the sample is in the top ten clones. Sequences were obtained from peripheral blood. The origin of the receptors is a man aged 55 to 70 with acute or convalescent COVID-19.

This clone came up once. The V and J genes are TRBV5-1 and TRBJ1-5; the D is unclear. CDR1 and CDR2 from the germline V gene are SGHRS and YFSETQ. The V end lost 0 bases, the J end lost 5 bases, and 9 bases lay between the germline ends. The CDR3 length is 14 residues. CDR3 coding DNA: TGCGCCAGCAGCTTGGCCCCATCGGATCAGCCCCAGCATTTT. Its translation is CASSLAPSDQPQHF.

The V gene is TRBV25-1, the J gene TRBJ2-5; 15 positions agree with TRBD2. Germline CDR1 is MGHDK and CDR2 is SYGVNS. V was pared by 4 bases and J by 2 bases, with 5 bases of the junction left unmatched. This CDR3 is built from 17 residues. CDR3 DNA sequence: TGTGCCAGCAGTGTCCGGACTAGCGGGGGGGTACAAGAGACCCAGTACTTC. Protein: CASSVRTSGGVQETQYF.

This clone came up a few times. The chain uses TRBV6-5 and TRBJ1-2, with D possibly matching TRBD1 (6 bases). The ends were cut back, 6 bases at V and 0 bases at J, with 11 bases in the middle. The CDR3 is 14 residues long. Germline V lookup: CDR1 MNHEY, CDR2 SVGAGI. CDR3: CASSSDSPNYGYTF. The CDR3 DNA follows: TGTGCCAGCAGCTCGGACAGCCCTAACTATGGCTACACCTTC.

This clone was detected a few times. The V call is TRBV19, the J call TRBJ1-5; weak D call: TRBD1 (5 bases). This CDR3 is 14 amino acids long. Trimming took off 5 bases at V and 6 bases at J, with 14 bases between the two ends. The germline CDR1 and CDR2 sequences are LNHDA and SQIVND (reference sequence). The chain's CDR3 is CASSGGEWGQPQHF. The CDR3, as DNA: TGTGCCAGTAGTGGAGGGGAGTGGGGTCAGCCCCAGCATTTT.

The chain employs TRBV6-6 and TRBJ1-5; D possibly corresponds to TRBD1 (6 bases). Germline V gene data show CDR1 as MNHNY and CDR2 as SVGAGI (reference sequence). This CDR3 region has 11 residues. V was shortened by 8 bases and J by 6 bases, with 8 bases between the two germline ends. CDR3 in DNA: TGTGCCAGCTCAGGGGCTCAGCCCCAGCATTTT. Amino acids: CASSGAQPQHF.

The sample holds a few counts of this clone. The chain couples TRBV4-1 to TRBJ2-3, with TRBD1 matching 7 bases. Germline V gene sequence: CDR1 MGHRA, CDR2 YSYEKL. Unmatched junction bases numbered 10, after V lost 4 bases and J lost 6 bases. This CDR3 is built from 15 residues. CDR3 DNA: TGCGCCAGCAGCCTCAGCTCCCTGGGACAGGATACGCAGTATTTT. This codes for CASSLSSLGQDTQYF.

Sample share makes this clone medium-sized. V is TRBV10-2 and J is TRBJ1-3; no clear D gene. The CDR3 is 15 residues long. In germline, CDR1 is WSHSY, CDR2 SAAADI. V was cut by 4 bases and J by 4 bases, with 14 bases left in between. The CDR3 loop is CASSAEEGTGNTIYF. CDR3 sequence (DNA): TGCGCCAGCAGTGCGGAGGAAGGAACGGGAAACACCATATATTTT.

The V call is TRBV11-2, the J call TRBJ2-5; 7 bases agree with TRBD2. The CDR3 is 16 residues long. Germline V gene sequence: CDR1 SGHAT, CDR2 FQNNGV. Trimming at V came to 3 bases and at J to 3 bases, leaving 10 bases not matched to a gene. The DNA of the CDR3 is TGTGCCAGCAGCTTCCGGGGAGGGCTGGGGAAAGAGACCCAGTACTTC. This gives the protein CASSFRGGLGKETQYF. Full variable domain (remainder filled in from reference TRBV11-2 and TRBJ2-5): EAGVAQSPRYKIIEKRQSVAFWCNPISGHATLYWYQQILGQGPKLLIQFQNNGVVDDSQLPKDRFSAERLKGVDSTLKIQPAKLEDSAVYLCASSFRGGLGKETQYFGPGTRLLVL.

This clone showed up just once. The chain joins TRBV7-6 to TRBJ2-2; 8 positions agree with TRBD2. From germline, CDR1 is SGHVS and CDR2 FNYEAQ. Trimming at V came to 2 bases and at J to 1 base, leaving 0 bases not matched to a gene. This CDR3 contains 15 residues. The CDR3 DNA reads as TGTGCCAGCAGCTTAAGCGGGGGGAACACCGGGGAGCTGTTTTTT. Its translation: CASSLSGGNTGELFF. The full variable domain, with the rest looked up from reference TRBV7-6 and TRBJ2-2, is GAGVSQSPRYKVTKRGQDVALRCDPISGHVSLYWYRQALGQGPEFLTYFNYEAQQDKSGLPNDRFSAERPEGSISTLTIQRTEQRDSAMYRCASSLSGGNTGELFFGEGSRLTVL.

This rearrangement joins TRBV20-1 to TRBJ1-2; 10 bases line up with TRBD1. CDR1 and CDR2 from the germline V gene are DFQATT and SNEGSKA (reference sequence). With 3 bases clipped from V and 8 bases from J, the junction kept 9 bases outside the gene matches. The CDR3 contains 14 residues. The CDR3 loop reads CSASRGGQGGGYTF. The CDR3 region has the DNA TGCAGTGCTAGTCGGGGCGGACAGGGGGGCGGCTACACCTTC.

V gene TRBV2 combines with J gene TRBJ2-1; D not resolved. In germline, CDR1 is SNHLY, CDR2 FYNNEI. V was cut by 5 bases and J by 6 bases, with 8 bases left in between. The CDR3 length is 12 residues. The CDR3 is CASSSTLNEQFF. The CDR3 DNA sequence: TGTGCCAGCAGTTCGACTCTCAATGAGCAGTTCTTC. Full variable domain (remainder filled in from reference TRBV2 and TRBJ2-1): EPEVTQTPSHQVTQMGQEVILRCVPISNHLYFYWYRQILGQKVEFLVSFYNNEISEKSEIFDDQFSVERPDGSNFTLKIRSTKLEDSAMYFCASSSTLNEQFFGPGTRLTVL.

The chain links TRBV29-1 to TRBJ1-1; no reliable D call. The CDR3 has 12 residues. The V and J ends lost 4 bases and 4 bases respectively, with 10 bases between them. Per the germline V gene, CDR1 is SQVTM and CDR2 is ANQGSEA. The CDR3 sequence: CSVVVGVTEAFF. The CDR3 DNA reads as TGCAGCGTTGTAGTGGGCGTCACTGAAGCTTTCTTT.

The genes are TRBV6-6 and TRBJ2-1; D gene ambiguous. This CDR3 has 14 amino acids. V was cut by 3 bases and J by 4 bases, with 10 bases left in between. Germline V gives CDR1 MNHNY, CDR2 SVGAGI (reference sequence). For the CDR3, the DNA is TGTGCCAGCAGTTATGCCCAGGCGTACAATGAGCAGTTCTTC. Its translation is CASSYAQAYNEQFF.

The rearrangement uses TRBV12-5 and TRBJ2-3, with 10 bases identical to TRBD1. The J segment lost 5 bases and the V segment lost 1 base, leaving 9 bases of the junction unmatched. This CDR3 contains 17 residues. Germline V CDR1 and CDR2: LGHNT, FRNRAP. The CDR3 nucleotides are TGTGCTAGTGGTTTGGCCGCCGGGACAGGGGATGTAGATACGCAGTATTTT. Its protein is CASGLAAGTGDVDTQYF.

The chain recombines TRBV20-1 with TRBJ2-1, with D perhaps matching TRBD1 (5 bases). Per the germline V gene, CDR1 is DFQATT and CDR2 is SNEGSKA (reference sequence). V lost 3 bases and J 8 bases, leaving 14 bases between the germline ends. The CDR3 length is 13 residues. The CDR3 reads CSASSRALHEQFF. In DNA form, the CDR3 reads TGCAGTGCTAGTTCCAGGGCCCTCCATGAGCAGTTCTTC.

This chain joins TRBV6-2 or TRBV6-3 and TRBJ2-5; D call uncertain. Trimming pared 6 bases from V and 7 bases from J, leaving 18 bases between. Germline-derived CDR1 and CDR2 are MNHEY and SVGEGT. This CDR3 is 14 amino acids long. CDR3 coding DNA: TGTGCCAGCAGCAGAACCGCCGCGTCCGGGACCCAGTACTTC. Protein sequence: CASSRTAASGTQYF.

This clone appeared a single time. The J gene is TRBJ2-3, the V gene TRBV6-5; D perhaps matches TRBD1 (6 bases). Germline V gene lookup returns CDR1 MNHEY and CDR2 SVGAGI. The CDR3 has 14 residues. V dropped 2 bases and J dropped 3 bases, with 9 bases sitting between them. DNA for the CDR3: TGTGCCAGCAGTTACAGGCAGGGGACAGATACGCAGTATTTT. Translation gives CASSYRQGTDTQYF.

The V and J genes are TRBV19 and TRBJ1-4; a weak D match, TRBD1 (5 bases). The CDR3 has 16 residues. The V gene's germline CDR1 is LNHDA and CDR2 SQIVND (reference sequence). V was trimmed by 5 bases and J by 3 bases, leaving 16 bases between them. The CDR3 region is CASSPAGISANEKLFF. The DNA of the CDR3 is TGTGCCAGTAGTCCCGCAGGGATTAGTGCTAATGAAAAACTGTTTTTT.

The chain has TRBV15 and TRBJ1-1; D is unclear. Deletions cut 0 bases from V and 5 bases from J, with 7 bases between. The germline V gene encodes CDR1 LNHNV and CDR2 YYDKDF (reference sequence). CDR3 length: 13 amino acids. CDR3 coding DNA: TGTGCCACCAGCAGAGAGTTCCCTACTGAAGCTTTCTTT. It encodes CATSREFPTEAFF.

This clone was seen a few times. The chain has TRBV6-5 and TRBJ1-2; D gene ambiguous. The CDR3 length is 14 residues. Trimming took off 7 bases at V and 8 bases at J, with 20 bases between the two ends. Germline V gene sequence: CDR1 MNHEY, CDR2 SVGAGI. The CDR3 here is CASTTPGLAWGYTF. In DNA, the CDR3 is TGTGCCAGCACCACCCCCGGACTGGCCTGGGGCTACACCTTC.

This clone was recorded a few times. This CDR3 is CASSRTEGNGYTF. The CDR3, as DNA: TGTGCCAGTAGTCGGACGGAGGGCAACGGCTACACCTTC. The rearrangement uses TRBV19 and TRBJ1-2, with D unresolved. The length of the CDR3 is 13 residues. The germline V and J ends were trimmed by 5 bases and 8 bases, with 15 bases remaining between them. Germline-derived CDR1 and CDR2 are LNHDA and SQIVND (reference sequence).

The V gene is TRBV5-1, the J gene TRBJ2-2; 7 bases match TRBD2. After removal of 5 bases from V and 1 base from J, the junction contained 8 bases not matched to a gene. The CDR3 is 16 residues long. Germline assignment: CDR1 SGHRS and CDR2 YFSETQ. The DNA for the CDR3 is TGCGCCAGCAGAACGTTCGCGGGGGTGAACACCGGGGAGCTGTTTTTT. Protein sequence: CASRTFAGVNTGELFF. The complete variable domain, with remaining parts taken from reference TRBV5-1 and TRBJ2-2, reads KAGVTQTPRYLIKTRGQQVTLSCSPISGHRSVSWYQQTPGQGLQFLFEYFSETQRNKGNFPGRFSGRQFSNSRSEMNVSTLELGDSALYLCASRTFAGVNTGELFFGEGSRLTVL.

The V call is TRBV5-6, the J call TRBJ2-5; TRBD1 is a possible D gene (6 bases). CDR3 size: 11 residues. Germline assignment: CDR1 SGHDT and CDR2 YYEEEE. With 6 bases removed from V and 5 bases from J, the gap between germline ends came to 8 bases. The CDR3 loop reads CASNRVETQYF. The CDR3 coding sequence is TGTGCCAGCAACAGGGTGGAGACCCAGTACTTC.